This TCR beta chain was sequenced in a study of regulatory T cells in long-lasting Graves disease. At the level of the study: Graves' patients, newly diagnosed, had taken antithyroid drugs under 3 months.

Findings of the study overall: It was peripheral blood alone, not thyroid tissue, that was studied.

J was trimmed by 6 bases and V by 5 bases; bases with no gene match: 5. This CDR3 is 13 amino acids long. Germline V gene sequence: CDR1 LNHDA, CDR2 SQIVND (reference sequence). HTBI primers from iRepertoire and Arm-PCR of CDR3 regions yielded the TCR beta libraries. Each CDR3 protein is one row after TCRdb ran MiXCR on the multiplex PCR reads. The repertoire has hundreds of thousands of distinct CDR3 sequences, 15% to 20% of them found once; the top ten carry 38%. This clonotype was counted a few times. Its antigen is as yet unknown. Specified time point: newly diagnosed GD, antithyroid drugs for less than 3 months. Generation of the TCR library employed RNA extracted from PBMCs.

The gene calls are TRBV19 and TRBJ1-2; TRBD1 matches at 8 bases. Sequencing used peripheral blood mononuclear cells (PBMCs), obtained at new diagnosis, from a patient treated with antithyroid drugs. The sequence came from a female donor with Graves disease. CDR3 amino acids: CASSSETGDGYTF. DNA of the CDR3: TGTGCCAGTAGTTCGGAGACAGGGGATGGCTACACCTTC. The full variable domain, rest sourced from reference TRBV19 and TRBJ1-2, is DGGITQSPKYLFRKEGQNVTLSCEQNLNHDAMYWYRQDPGQGLRLIYYSQIVNDFQKGDIAEGYSVSREKKESFPLTVTSAQKNPTAFYLCASSSETGDGYTFGSGTRLTVV.